This T cell receptor beta chain came from a study of blood T cell repertoires in COVID-19. Study-wide background: Sites in the United States, Italy and Spain provided acute and convalescent COVID-19 samples. PBMCs, B-cell-depleted T cells, or T cells were the source of the cDNA or gDNA that made up the material.

Enrollment of patients from Seattle took place during active infection, with longitudinal follow-up. The ends lost 6 bases at V and 7 bases at J; junction bases unmatched: 11. Germline V CDR1 and CDR2: MDHEN, SYDVKM. The CDR3 is 14 residues long. Original analysis: It was from reference gene primer amplification that nucleated cell counts were estimated. Measured with immunoSEQ multiplex PCR; TCRdb has only the in-frame clones, and not every one. V, J and clone size are those of that table, while D and trimming were read from the DNA. The sample holds approximately 350,000 clones; 88% are singletons and the top ten take more than 5.5%.

This TCR was sampled from a woman in her 70s with COVID-19, enrolled during active disease. Sequences were obtained from peripheral blood. The V call is TRBV28, the J call TRBJ1-2, with 7 positions matching TRBD1. The CDR3 reads CASRAEGQKGGYTF. CDR3 nucleotides: TGTGCCAGCAGGGCCGAGGGACAGAAGGGTGGCTACACCTTC.